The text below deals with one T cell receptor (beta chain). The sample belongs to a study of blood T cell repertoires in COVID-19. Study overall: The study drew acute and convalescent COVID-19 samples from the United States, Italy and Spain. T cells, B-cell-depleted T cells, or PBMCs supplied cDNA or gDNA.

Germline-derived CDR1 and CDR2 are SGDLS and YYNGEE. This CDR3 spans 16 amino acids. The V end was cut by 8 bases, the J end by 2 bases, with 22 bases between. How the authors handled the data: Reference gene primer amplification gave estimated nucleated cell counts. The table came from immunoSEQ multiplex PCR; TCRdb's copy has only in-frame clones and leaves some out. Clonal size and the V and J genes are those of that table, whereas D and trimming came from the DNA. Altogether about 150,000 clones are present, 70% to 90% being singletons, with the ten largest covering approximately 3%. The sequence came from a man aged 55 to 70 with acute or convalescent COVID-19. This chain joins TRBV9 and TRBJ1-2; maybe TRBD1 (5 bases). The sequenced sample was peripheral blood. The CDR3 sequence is CARETDKCSPNYGYTF. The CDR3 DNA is TGTGCCAGGGAGACGGACAAGTGTTCCCCCAACTATGGCTACACCTTC.